This TCR beta chain comes out of a study of blood T cell repertoires in COVID-19. Looking at the study overall: Researchers got acute and convalescent COVID-19 samples from the United States, Italy and Spain. The analysed material was cDNA or gDNA that came from T cells, B-cell-depleted T cells, or PBMCs.

Original handling: Cell counts per sample came from amplifying reference gene primers. Sequencing used immunoSEQ multiplex PCR; TCRdb keeps in-frame clones, though not all of them. V and J calls and clone size are as listed in that table; D and trimming were resolved from the DNA. The repertoire holds 150,000 or so clones, with 70% to 85% as singletons. The material sequenced was peripheral blood. The origin of this receptor is an elderly woman with acute or convalescent COVID-19.

The DNA of the CDR3 is TGTGCCAGTAGTAGCGTCAGGACAGGGCGGACTGAAGCTTTCTTT. Amino acids: CASSSVRTGRTEAFF. This sequence joins TRBV19 and TRBJ1-1, with 8 positions matching TRBD1. Trimming took 4 bases from V and 5 from J; bases not matched to a gene: 9. From germline, CDR1 is LNHDA and CDR2 SQIVND (reference sequence). This CDR3 region has 15 residues.